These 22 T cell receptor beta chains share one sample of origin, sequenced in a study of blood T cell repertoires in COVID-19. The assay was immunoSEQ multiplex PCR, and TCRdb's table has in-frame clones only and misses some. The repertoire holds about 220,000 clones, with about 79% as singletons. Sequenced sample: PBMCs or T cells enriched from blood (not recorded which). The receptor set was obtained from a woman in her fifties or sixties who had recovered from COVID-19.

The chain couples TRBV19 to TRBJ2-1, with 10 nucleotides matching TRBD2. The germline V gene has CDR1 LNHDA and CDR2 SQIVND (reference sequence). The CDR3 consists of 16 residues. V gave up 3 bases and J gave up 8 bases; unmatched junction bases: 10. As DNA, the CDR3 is TGTGCCAGTAGTATCAGTCCAGCGGGAGGGCTCGATGAGCAGTTCTTC. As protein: CASSISPAGGLDEQFF.

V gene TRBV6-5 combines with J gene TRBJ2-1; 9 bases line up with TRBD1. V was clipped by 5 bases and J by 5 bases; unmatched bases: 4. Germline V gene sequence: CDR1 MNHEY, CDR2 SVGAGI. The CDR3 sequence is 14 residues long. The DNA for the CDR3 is TGTGCCAGCAGTCCGGGACAGGGCAACAATGAGCAGTTCTTC. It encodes CASSPGQGNNEQFF.

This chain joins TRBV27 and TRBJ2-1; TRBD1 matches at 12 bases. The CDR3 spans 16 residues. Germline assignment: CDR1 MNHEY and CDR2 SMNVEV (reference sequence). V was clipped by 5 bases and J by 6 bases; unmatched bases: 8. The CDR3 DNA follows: TGTGCCAGCAGTGAATTGGGACAGGGGGCTATCAATGAGCAGTTCTTC. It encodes CASSELGQGAINEQFF.

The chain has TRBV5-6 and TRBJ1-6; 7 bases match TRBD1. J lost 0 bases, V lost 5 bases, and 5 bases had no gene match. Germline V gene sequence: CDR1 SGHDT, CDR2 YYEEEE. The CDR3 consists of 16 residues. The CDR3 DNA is TGTGCCAGCAGTCGCAGGGGGAGCTCCTATAATTCACCCCTCCACTTT. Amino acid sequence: CASSRRGSSYNSPLHF.

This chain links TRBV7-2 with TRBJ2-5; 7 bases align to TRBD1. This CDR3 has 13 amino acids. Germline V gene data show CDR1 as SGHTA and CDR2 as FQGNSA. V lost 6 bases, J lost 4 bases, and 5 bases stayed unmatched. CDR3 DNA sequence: TGTGCCAGCAGGGACAGGTCTGGAGAGACCCAGTACTTC. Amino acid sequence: CASRDRSGETQYF.

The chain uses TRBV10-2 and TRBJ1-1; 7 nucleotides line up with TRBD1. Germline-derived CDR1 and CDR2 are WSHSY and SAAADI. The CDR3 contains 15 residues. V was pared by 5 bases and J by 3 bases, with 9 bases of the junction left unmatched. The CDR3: CASSPRQGRDTEAFF. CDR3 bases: TGCGCCAGCAGTCCAAGACAGGGAAGGGACACTGAAGCTTTCTTT.

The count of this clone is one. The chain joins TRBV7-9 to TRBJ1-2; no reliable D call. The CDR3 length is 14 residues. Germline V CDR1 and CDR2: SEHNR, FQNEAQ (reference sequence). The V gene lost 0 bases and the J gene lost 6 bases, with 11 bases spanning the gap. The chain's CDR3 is CASSLAGGIDGYTF. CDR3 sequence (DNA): TGTGCCAGCAGCTTAGCAGGCGGAATAGATGGCTACACCTTC.

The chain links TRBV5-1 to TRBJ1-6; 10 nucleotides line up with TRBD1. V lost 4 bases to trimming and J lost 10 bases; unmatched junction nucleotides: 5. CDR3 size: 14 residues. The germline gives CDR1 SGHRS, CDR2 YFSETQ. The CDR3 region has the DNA TGCGCCAGCAGCCCCCGGGACAGGGGATCACCCCTCCACTTT. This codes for CASSPRDRGSPLHF.

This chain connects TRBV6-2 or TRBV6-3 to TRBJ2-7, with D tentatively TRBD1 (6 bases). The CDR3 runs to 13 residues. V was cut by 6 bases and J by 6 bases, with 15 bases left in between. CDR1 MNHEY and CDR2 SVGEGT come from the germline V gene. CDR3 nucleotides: TGTGCCAGCAGCGATACAGGGTCGCGCGAGCAGTACTTC. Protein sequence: CASSDTGSREQYF.

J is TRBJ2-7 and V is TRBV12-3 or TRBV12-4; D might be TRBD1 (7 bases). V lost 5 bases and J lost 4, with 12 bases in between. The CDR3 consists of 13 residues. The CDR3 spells CASSAGTVYEQYF. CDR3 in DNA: TGTGCCAGCAGTGCGGGGACAGTTTACGAGCAGTACTTC.

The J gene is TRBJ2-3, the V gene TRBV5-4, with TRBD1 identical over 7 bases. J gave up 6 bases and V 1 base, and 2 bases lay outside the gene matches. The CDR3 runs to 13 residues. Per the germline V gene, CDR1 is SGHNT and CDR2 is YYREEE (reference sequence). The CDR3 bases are TGTGCCAGCAGCTTGAAGGGGGCGGATACGCAGTATTTT. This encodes CASSLKGADTQYF.

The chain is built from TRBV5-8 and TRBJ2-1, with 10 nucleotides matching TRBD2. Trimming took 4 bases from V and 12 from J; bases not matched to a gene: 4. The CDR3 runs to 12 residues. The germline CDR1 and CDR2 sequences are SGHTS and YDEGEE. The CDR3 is CASSQKRGGQFF. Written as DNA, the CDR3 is TGTGCCAGCAGCCAAAAGCGGGGGGGGCAGTTCTTC.

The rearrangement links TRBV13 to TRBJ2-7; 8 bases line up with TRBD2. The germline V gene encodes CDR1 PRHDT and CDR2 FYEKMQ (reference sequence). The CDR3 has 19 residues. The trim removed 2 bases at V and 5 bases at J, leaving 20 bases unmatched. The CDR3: CASSLKVDDAGGATDEQYF. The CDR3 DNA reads TGTGCCAGCAGCTTAAAGGTCGATGATGCCGGGGGGGCTACCGACGAGCAGTACTTC.

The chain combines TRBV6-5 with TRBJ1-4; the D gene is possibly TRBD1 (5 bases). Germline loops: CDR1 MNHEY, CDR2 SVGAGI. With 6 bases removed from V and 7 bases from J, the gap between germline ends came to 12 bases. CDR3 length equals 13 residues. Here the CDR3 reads CASRAGIGEKLFF. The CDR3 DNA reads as TGTGCCAGCAGGGCAGGGATAGGTGAAAAACTGTTTTTT.

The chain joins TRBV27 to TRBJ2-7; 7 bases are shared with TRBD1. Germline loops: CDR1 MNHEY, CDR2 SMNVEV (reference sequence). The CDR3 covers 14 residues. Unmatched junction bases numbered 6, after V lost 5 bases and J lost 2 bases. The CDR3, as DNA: TGTGCCAGCAGTGAGGGACAGTTAGCCTACGAGCAGTACTTC. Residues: CASSEGQLAYEQYF.

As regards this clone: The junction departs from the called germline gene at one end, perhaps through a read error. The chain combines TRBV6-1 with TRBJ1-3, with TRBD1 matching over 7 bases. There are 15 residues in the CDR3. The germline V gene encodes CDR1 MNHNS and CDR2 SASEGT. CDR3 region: CASSEDRDWGNTIYF. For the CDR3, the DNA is TGTGCCAGCAGCGAAGACAGGGATTGGGGAAACACCATATATTTT.

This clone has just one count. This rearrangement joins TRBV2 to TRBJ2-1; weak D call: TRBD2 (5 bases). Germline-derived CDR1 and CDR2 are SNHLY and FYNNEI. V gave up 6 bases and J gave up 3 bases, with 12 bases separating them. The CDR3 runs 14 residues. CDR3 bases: TGTGCCAGCAGCCCGTGGGGAGTCTACAATGAGCAGTTCTTC. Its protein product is CASSPWGVYNEQFF.

The CDR3 nucleotides read TGCGCCAGCAGCTTAAGACAGGGAACGAATGAAAAACTGTTTTTT. Translated: CASSLRQGTNEKLFF. This chain joins TRBV5-1 and TRBJ1-4, with 7 bases aligning to TRBD1. CDR1 is SGHRS and CDR2 is YFSETQ in the germline V gene. Unmatched junction bases numbered 6, after V lost 2 bases and J lost 5 bases. The CDR3 length is 15 residues.

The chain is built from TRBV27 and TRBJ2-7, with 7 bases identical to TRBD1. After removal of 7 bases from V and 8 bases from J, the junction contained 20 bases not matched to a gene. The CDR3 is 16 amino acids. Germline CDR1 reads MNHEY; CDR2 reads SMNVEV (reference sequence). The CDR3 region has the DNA TGTGCCAGCACATCATCAGAAACCCAGGGGGTAGTCCAGCAGTACTTC. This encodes CASTSSETQGVVQQYF.

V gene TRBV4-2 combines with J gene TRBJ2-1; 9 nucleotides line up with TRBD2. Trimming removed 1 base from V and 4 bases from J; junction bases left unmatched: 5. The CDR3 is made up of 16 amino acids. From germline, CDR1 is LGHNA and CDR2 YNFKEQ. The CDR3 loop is CASSQGQRGVYNEQFF. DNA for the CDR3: TGTGCCAGCAGCCAAGGCCAGCGGGGGGTTTACAATGAGCAGTTCTTC.

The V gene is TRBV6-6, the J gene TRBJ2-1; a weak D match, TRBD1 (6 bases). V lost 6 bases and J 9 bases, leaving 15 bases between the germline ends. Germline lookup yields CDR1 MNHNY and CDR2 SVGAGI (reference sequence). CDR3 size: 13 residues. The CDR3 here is CASSRRTDSEQFF. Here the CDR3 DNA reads TGTGCCAGCAGCCGCAGGACAGACTCTGAGCAGTTCTTC.

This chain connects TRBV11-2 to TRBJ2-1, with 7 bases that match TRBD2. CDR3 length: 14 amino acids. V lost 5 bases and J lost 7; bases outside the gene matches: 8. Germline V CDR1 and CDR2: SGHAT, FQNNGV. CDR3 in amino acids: CASSHGGLRNEQFF. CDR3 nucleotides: TGTGCCAGCAGCCACGGGGGACTACGAAATGAGCAGTTCTTC. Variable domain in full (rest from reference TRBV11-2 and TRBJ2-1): EAGVAQSPRYKIIEKRQSVAFWCNPISGHATLYWYQQILGQGPKLLIQFQNNGVVDDSQLPKDRFSAERLKGVDSTLKIQPAKLEDSAVYLCASSHGGLRNEQFFGPGTRLTVL.